Listed below are T cell receptor beta chains from one sample, sequenced in a study of OX40 agonist ivuxolimab in advanced cancers. Produced via immunoSEQ multiplex PCR; TCRdb's table is partial and in-frame only. The sample holds 51,000 or so clones; 75% to 85% are singletons and the top ten take 1.5% to 2%. The specimen comprised CD4+ or CD8+ T cells sorted from blood, sampled in a trial of the OX40 agonist ivuxolimab. The receptors originated from an adult with an advanced solid tumor such as melanoma, head and neck, liver or kidney cancer. CDR3s include the opening cysteine and the closing phenylalanine or tryptophan. D genes are given only for firm matches. Rows may omit the clone size; those that give it use once, few, many or a size class.

CDR3aa: CASSSNHGNEQFF; CDR3nt: TGTGCCAGCAGCTCGAACCATGGGAATGAGCAGTTCTTC; j_gene: TRBJ2-1; abundance: NA; v_gene: TRBV11-1; d_gene: NA
CDR3aa: CASSSTLNTEAFF; CDR3nt: TGTGCCAGCAGCTCTACATTGAACACTGAAGCTTTCTTT; j_gene: TRBJ1-1; abundance: NA; v_gene: TRBV7-9; d_gene: NA
CDR3aa: CASTQMGLGVGEQFF; CDR3nt: TGTGCCAGCACCCAAATGGGACTAGGAGTAGGTGAGCAGTTCTTC; j_gene: TRBJ2-1; abundance: NA; v_gene: TRBV13; d_gene: TRBD2
CDR3aa: CASSLDHRGIPGRGQPQHF; CDR3nt: TGTGCCAGCAGCTTAGATCATCGCGGGATACCAGGACGGGGACAGCCCCAGCATTTT; j_gene: TRBJ1-5; abundance: NA; v_gene: TRBV11-3; d_gene: NA
CDR3aa: CASSTKGGSPLHF; CDR3nt: TGTGCCAGCAGTACCAAGGGGGGATCACCCCTCCACTTT; j_gene: TRBJ1-6; abundance: few; v_gene: TRBV6-5; d_gene: NA
CDR3aa: CASSEIVGRETQYF; CDR3nt: TGTGCCAGTAGCGAAATTGTAGGGCGGGAGACCCAGTACTTC; j_gene: TRBJ2-5; abundance: few; v_gene: TRBV19; d_gene: NA
CDR3aa: CASSASGGAKETQYF; CDR3nt: TGTGCCAGCAGCGCCAGCGGGGGGGCAAAAGAGACCCAGTACTTC; j_gene: TRBJ2-5; abundance: NA; v_gene: TRBV7-8; d_gene: TRBD2
CDR3aa: CASSLDLYTGELFF; CDR3nt: TGTGCCAGCAGCTTAGATCTATACACCGGGGAGCTGTTTTTT; j_gene: TRBJ2-2; abundance: NA; v_gene: TRBV11-2; d_gene: NA
CDR3aa: CATSRDRQETQYF; CDR3nt: TGTGCCACCAGCAGGGACAGACAAGAGACCCAGTACTTC; j_gene: TRBJ2-5; abundance: few; v_gene: TRBV15; d_gene: NA
CDR3aa: CASSQGGQETQYF; CDR3nt: TGTGCCAGCAGCCAGGGGGGCCAAGAGACCCAGTACTTC; j_gene: TRBJ2-5; abundance: NA; v_gene: TRBV28; d_gene: NA
CDR3aa: CASSYIAGGQPQHF; CDR3nt: TGTGCCAGCAGTTATATAGCAGGGGGTCAGCCCCAGCATTTT; j_gene: TRBJ1-5; abundance: NA; v_gene: TRBV6-5; d_gene: TRBD1
CDR3aa: CASSLAGGETQYF; CDR3nt: TGCGCCAGCAGCTTGGCCGGGGGAGAGACCCAGTACTTC; j_gene: TRBJ2-5; abundance: NA; v_gene: TRBV5-1; d_gene: NA
CDR3aa: CASRDLKNIQYF; CDR3nt: TGTGCCAGTCGGGACCTAAAAAACATTCAGTACTTC; j_gene: TRBJ2-4; abundance: NA; v_gene: TRBV27; d_gene: NA
CDR3aa: CASSPPLPSETQYF; CDR3nt: TGTGCCAGCTCACCCCCCCTTCCATCCGAGACCCAGTACTTC; j_gene: TRBJ2-5; abundance: NA; v_gene: TRBV18; d_gene: NA
CDR3aa: CSVVAQGRDGELFF; CDR3nt: TGCAGCGTTGTCGCCCAGGGGCGCGACGGGGAGCTGTTTTTT; j_gene: TRBJ2-2; abundance: NA; v_gene: TRBV29-1; d_gene: NA
CDR3aa: CASSKAGMNTGELFF; CDR3nt: TGTGCCAGTAGTAAGGCAGGGATGAACACCGGGGAGCTGTTTTTT; j_gene: TRBJ2-2; abundance: NA; v_gene: TRBV19; d_gene: NA
CDR3aa: CASSHSKAYEQYF; CDR3nt: TGTGCCAGCAGCCACTCGAAGGCCTACGAGCAGTACTTC; j_gene: TRBJ2-7; abundance: few; v_gene: TRBV4-2; d_gene: NA
CDR3aa: CSASVGETQYF; CDR3nt: TGCAGTGCTTCGGTTGGAGAGACCCAGTACTTC; j_gene: TRBJ2-5; abundance: NA; v_gene: TRBV20-1; d_gene: NA
CDR3aa: CASSVSAGGSGDSPLHF; CDR3nt: TGCGCCAGCAGTGTATCTGCAGGGGGTAGTGGGGATTCACCCCTCCACTTT; j_gene: TRBJ1-6; abundance: NA; v_gene: TRBV10-2; d_gene: TRBD1
CDR3aa: CASRVGTDNQPQHF; CDR3nt: TGTGCCAGCAGGGTAGGGACAGACAATCAGCCCCAGCATTTT; j_gene: TRBJ1-5; abundance: NA; v_gene: TRBV7-2; d_gene: TRBD1
CDR3aa: CAWRGGKSGGTDTQYF; CDR3nt: TGTGCCTGGAGGGGGGGAAAGTCCGGAGGCACAGATACGCAGTATTTT; j_gene: TRBJ2-3; abundance: once; v_gene: TRBV30; d_gene: NA
CDR3aa: CASSPRAGSNTEAFF; CDR3nt: TGTGCCAGCAGCCCAAGGGCAGGCTCTAACACTGAAGCTTTCTTT; j_gene: TRBJ1-1; abundance: NA; v_gene: TRBV7-2; d_gene: NA
CDR3aa: CASSLGLAAQETQYF; CDR3nt: TGTGCCAGCAGCTTGGGACTAGCAGCCCAAGAGACCCAGTACTTC; j_gene: TRBJ2-5; abundance: NA; v_gene: TRBV5-4; d_gene: TRBD2
CDR3aa: CASSSAGQGGSPLHF; CDR3nt: TGTGCCAGCAGCTCAGCGGGACAGGGGGGGTCACCCCTCCACTTT; j_gene: TRBJ1-6; abundance: NA; v_gene: TRBV11-2; d_gene: TRBD1
CDR3aa: CASSQTSTGRKNTIYF; CDR3nt: TGCGCCAGCAGCCAAACATCGACAGGGAGAAAAAACACCATATATTTT; j_gene: TRBJ1-3; abundance: NA; v_gene: TRBV4-3; d_gene: TRBD1
CDR3aa: CAISEGLAGAGEQYF; CDR3nt: TGTGCCATCAGTGAAGGACTAGCGGGAGCGGGCGAGCAGTACTTC; j_gene: TRBJ2-7; abundance: NA; v_gene: TRBV10-3; d_gene: TRBD2
CDR3aa: CASAQVGGWGGANVLTF; CDR3nt: TGTGCCAGCGCCCAGGTTGGTGGGTGGGGCGGAGCCAACGTCCTGACTTTC; j_gene: TRBJ2-6; abundance: few; v_gene: TRBV7-6; d_gene: NA
CDR3aa: CASSLRGGRGETQYF; CDR3nt: TGTGCCAGCAGCTTAAGAGGCGGGAGGGGTGAGACCCAGTACTTC; j_gene: TRBJ2-5; abundance: NA; v_gene: TRBV7-2; d_gene: TRBD2
CDR3aa: CASIREVGDTQYF; CDR3nt: TGTGCCAGCATCAGGGAGGTGGGAGATACGCAGTATTTT; j_gene: TRBJ2-3; abundance: NA; v_gene: TRBV2; d_gene: NA
CDR3aa: CAWSQQGREKLFF; CDR3nt: TGTGCCTGGAGTCAACAGGGGCGTGAAAAACTGTTTTTT; j_gene: TRBJ1-4; abundance: NA; v_gene: TRBV30; d_gene: TRBD1
CDR3aa: CASSYLGGNTEAFF; CDR3nt: TGTGCCAGCAGTTACCTAGGGGGTAACACTGAAGCTTTCTTT; j_gene: TRBJ1-1; abundance: NA; v_gene: TRBV6-6; d_gene: NA
CDR3aa: CASSALQAYGGNTIYF; CDR3nt: TGTGCCAGCAGCGCTCTACAGGCGTATGGAGGAAACACCATATATTTT; j_gene: TRBJ1-3; abundance: NA; v_gene: TRBV7-2; d_gene: NA
CDR3aa: CASSKDRGIGGYTF; CDR3nt: TGTGCCAGCAGTAAGGACAGGGGGATTGGAGGCTACACCTTC; j_gene: TRBJ1-2; abundance: few; v_gene: TRBV6-5; d_gene: TRBD1
CDR3aa: CASSPIGGVSGNTIYF; CDR3nt: TGTGCCAGTAGCCCTATCGGGGGCGTATCTGGAAACACCATATATTTT; j_gene: TRBJ1-3; abundance: once; v_gene: TRBV19; d_gene: NA
CDR3aa: CASSPGDGSSYNEQFF; CDR3nt: TGTGCCAGCAGCCCGGGAGACGGCAGCTCCTACAATGAGCAGTTCTTC; j_gene: TRBJ2-1; abundance: once; v_gene: TRBV7-9; d_gene: NA
CDR3aa: CASSLAWITGELFF; CDR3nt: TGTGCCAGCAGCTTAGCCTGGATCACCGGGGAGCTGTTTTTT; j_gene: TRBJ2-2; abundance: NA; v_gene: TRBV7-2; d_gene: NA
CDR3aa: CASSALAGGEQYF; CDR3nt: TGTGCCAGCAGTGCGCTAGCGGGAGGCGAGCAGTACTTC; j_gene: TRBJ2-7; abundance: NA; v_gene: TRBV6-1; d_gene: TRBD2
CDR3aa: CASSQELAQSNQPQHF; CDR3nt: TGCGCCAGCAGCCAGGAACTGGCCCAGAGCAATCAGCCCCAGCATTTT; j_gene: TRBJ1-5; abundance: NA; v_gene: TRBV4-3; d_gene: NA
CDR3aa: CASSITYGYTF; CDR3nt: TGTGCCAGTAGTATAACCTATGGCTACACCTTC; j_gene: TRBJ1-2; abundance: NA; v_gene: TRBV19; d_gene: NA
CDR3aa: CASKGLAALEETQYF; CDR3nt: TGTGCCAGCAAGGGACTAGCGGCTTTGGAGGAGACCCAGTACTTC; j_gene: TRBJ2-5; abundance: NA; v_gene: TRBV27; d_gene: TRBD2
CDR3aa: CASTLPGTDTQYF; CDR3nt: TGTGCCAGCACACTTCCGGGCACAGATACGCAGTATTTT; j_gene: TRBJ2-3; abundance: few; v_gene: TRBV6-5; d_gene: NA
CDR3aa: CASSLVGEHNEQFF; CDR3nt: TGTGCCAGCAGCTTAGTTGGGGAACACAATGAGCAGTTCTTC; j_gene: TRBJ2-1; abundance: NA; v_gene: TRBV11-3; d_gene: NA
CDR3aa: CASSLARNPGGEKLFF; CDR3nt: TGTGCCAGCAGCTTAGCGAGAAACCCTGGGGGTGAAAAACTGTTTTTT; j_gene: TRBJ1-4; abundance: NA; v_gene: TRBV7-2; d_gene: NA
CDR3aa: CASSFVGGGDTQYF; CDR3nt: TGTGCCAGCAGCTTTGTAGGGGGCGGTGATACGCAGTATTTT; j_gene: TRBJ2-3; abundance: NA; v_gene: TRBV7-9; d_gene: TRBD1
CDR3aa: CASRHKGQGVGEQFF; CDR3nt: TGTGCCAGCAGGCACAAGGGACAGGGAGTAGGTGAGCAGTTCTTC; j_gene: TRBJ2-1; abundance: NA; v_gene: TRBV6-5; d_gene: TRBD1
CDR3aa: CASCRADNSPLHF; CDR3nt: TGTGCCAGCTGCAGGGCAGACAATTCACCCCTCCACTTT; j_gene: TRBJ1-6; abundance: few; v_gene: TRBV6-5; d_gene: NA
CDR3aa: CASSPRGGSGNTIYF; CDR3nt: TGTGCCAGCAGCCCTCGAGGGGGATCTGGAAACACCATATATTTT; j_gene: TRBJ1-3; abundance: few; v_gene: TRBV9; d_gene: NA
CDR3aa: CASTKRVGEQYF; CDR3nt: TGTGCCAGCACCAAACGCGTAGGAGAGCAGTACTTC; j_gene: TRBJ2-7; abundance: NA; v_gene: TRBV6-6; d_gene: NA
CDR3aa: CASSKTSGGSYEQYF; CDR3nt: TGTGCCAGCAGCAAGACTAGCGGGGGCTCCTACGAGCAGTACTTC; j_gene: TRBJ2-7; abundance: NA; v_gene: TRBV7-2; d_gene: TRBD2
CDR3aa: CASRSAGGSTGELFF; CDR3nt: TGTGCCAGCAGGTCAGCGGGAGGGAGCACCGGGGAGCTGTTTTTT; j_gene: TRBJ2-2; abundance: NA; v_gene: TRBV7-9; d_gene: TRBD2
CDR3aa: CASSPDSSNQPQHF; CDR3nt: TGCGCCAGCAGCCCCGACAGTTCTAATCAGCCCCAGCATTTT; j_gene: TRBJ1-5; abundance: NA; v_gene: TRBV5-1; d_gene: NA
CDR3aa: CSVGGQEKLFF; CDR3nt: TGCAGCGTTGGGGGCCAGGAAAAACTGTTTTTT; j_gene: TRBJ1-4; abundance: NA; v_gene: TRBV29-1; d_gene: NA
CDR3aa: CASEPTGGVGELFF; CDR3nt: TGTGCCAGCGAACCCACTGGGGGTGTCGGGGAGCTGTTTTTT; j_gene: TRBJ2-2; abundance: NA; v_gene: TRBV19; d_gene: NA
CDR3aa: CASSKGQGKGDEQFF; CDR3nt: TGTGCCAGTAGTAAAGGACAGGGGAAGGGGGATGAGCAGTTCTTC; j_gene: TRBJ2-1; abundance: once; v_gene: TRBV19; d_gene: TRBD1
CDR3aa: CASSTSADYNEQFF; CDR3nt: TGTGCCAGTAGCACTAGCGCTGACTACAATGAGCAGTTCTTC; j_gene: TRBJ2-1; abundance: few; v_gene: TRBV19; d_gene: TRBD2
CDR3aa: CASGSGTAFINYGYTF; CDR3nt: TGTGCCAGTGGGTCCGGGACAGCATTCATTAACTATGGCTACACCTTC; j_gene: TRBJ1-2; abundance: NA; v_gene: TRBV19; d_gene: TRBD1
CDR3aa: CASSQVVSREGPRHF; CDR3nt: TGCGCCAGCAGCCAAGTCGTTTCGCGGGAGGGCCCTCGGCACTTC; j_gene: TRBJ2-7; abundance: NA; v_gene: TRBV4-3; d_gene: TRBD2